This passage covers 15 T cell receptor beta chains from one sample sequenced in a study of CD8+ T cells in alopecia areata. Investigators isolated RNA and reverse transcribed it into cDNA to act as the sequencing template. Only in-frame clones appear in the TCRdb table, and some are missing; sequencing was by immunoSEQ multiplex PCR. Of over 150,000 clones in the sample, 50% to 60% were seen once. Treatment described: oral pan-JAK inhibitor, 5-10 mg twice daily. Sequenced here: CD4+ T cells sorted from blood, sampled at week 4, from a patient treated with tofacitinib. The origin of the receptors is a human donor with alopecia areata.

There are a few counts of this clone. The CDR3 bases are TGCGCCAGCAGCCAAGATATGTCCGGGGAGCTGTTTTTT. Translation: CASSQDMSGELFF. This sequence joins TRBV4-3 and TRBJ2-2, with D unclear. This CDR3 comprises 13 residues. The V gene lost 0 bases and the J gene lost 6 bases, with 5 bases spanning the gap. Germline-derived CDR1 and CDR2 are LGHNA and YSLEER.

This chain links TRBV7-2 with TRBJ2-5; D remains ambiguous. The CDR3 consists of 12 residues. Germline assignment: CDR1 SGHTA and CDR2 FQGNSA. The V end was cut by 2 bases, the J end by 5 bases, with 6 bases between. The DNA for the CDR3 is TGTGCCAGCAGCTTACGCTCGGAGACCCAGTACTTC. Protein product: CASSLRSETQYF.

The chain employs TRBV6-1 and TRBJ2-3; 11 bases are shared with TRBD2. J was trimmed by 6 bases and V by 2 bases; bases with no gene match: 4. This CDR3 has 15 residues. Germline CDR1 MNHNS, CDR2 SASEGT. For the CDR3, the DNA is TGTGCCAGCAGTGAACGACTAGCGGGATTGGATACGCAGTATTTT. This translates into CASSERLAGLDTQYF.

This chain links TRBV9 with TRBJ1-1; D call uncertain. This CDR3 is built from 13 residues. The V end lost 0 bases, the J end lost 1 base, and 4 bases lay between the germline ends. CDR1 and CDR2 from the germline V gene are SGDLS and YYNGEE. This chain's CDR3 is CASSVDWNTEAFF. As DNA, the CDR3 is TGTGCCAGCAGCGTAGACTGGAACACTGAAGCTTTCTTT. The full variable domain, rest sourced from reference TRBV9 and TRBJ1-1, is DSGVTQTPKHLITATGQRVTLRCSPRSGDLSVYWYQQSLDQGLQFLIQYYNGEERAKGNILERFSAQQFPDLHSELNLSSLELGDSALYFCASSVDWNTEAFFGQGTRLTVV.

This clone was seen a few times. The chain joins TRBV30 to TRBJ2-5, with unresolved D. V was trimmed by 3 bases and J by 5 bases, leaving 7 bases between them. Germline CDR1 and CDR2: GTSNPN and SVGIG (reference sequence). The CDR3 is 11 amino acids. The CDR3 spells CAWSTSETQYF. As DNA, the CDR3 is TGTGCCTGGAGCACTTCGGAGACCCAGTACTTC. The full variable domain, in which reference TRBV30 and TRBJ2-5 provide the parts outside the CDR3, is SQTIHQWPATLVQPVGSPLSLECTVEGTSNPNLYWYRQAAGRGLQLLFYSVGIGQISSEVPQNLSASRPQDRQFILSSKKLLLSDSGFYLCAWSTSETQYFGPGTRLLVL.

This clone was seen a few times. The rearrangement links TRBV30 to TRBJ1-3; D unclear. This CDR3 has 15 amino acids. CDR1 and CDR2 from the germline V gene are GTSNPN and SVGIG (reference sequence). Trimming shortened V by 5 bases and J by 0 bases, and 14 bases separated the two germline ends. As DNA, the CDR3 is TGTGCCTGGTCCCTACGGGCACTCTCTGGAAACACCATATATTTT. It encodes CAWSLRALSGNTIYF.

V and J are TRBV29-1 and TRBJ2-5, with D perhaps assigned TRBD1 or TRBD2 (7 bases each). The germline V gene encodes CDR1 SQVTM and CDR2 ANQGSEA. The CDR3 runs 14 residues. With 5 bases removed from V and 3 bases from J, the gap between germline ends came to 16 bases. CDR3 sequence reads: CSVYRGGVEETQYF. Here the CDR3 DNA reads TGCAGCGTTTACAGGGGAGGGGTGGAAGAGACCCAGTACTTC.

The chain recombines TRBV4-3 with TRBJ1-2; 8 bases line up with TRBD1. Per the germline V gene, CDR1 is LGHNA and CDR2 is YSLEER. This CDR3 is 13 amino acids long. J lost 5 bases, V lost 4 bases, and 3 bases had no gene match. The CDR3 DNA reads as TGCGCCAGCAGCCCTCAGGGGGCTTATGGCTACACCTTC. This encodes CASSPQGAYGYTF.

In DNA form, the CDR3 reads TGTGCCTGGAGTTCATTTGAAAAACTGTTTTTT. Translated: CAWSSFEKLFF. The chain carries TRBV30 and TRBJ1-4; D gene uncertain. Germline V gene lookup returns CDR1 GTSNPN and CDR2 SVGIG (reference sequence). This CDR3 region has 11 residues. V shed 2 bases and J shed 7 bases, with 5 bases lying between them. Full variable domain (rest looked up from reference TRBV30 and TRBJ1-4): SQTIHQWPATLVQPVGSPLSLECTVEGTSNPNLYWYRQAAGRGLQLLFYSVGIGQISSEVPQNLSASRPQDRQFILSSKKLLLSDSGFYLCAWSSFEKLFFGSGTQLSVL.

This clone occurred once. The gene calls are TRBV11-2 and TRBJ1-1; 9 bases agree with TRBD1. V shed 5 bases, J shed 3 bases, and the junction held 1 base outside the gene matches. Germline-derived CDR1 and CDR2 are SGHAT and FQNNGV. The CDR3 consists of 13 residues. CDR3 nucleotides: TGTGCCAGCAGCCGGGACAGGGACACTGAAGCTTTCTTT. As protein: CASSRDRDTEAFF.

The V call is TRBV29-1, the J call TRBJ1-2, with a tentative D call TRBD1 (5 bases). Trimming removed 6 bases at V and 3 bases at J, with 17 bases between. In germline, CDR1 is SQVTM, CDR2 ANQGSEA. CDR3 size: 14 residues. CDR3 DNA sequence: TGCAGCGTACGTGAGGGGAGTAGACACTATGGCTACACCTTC. Translating gives CSVREGSRHYGYTF.

This clone appeared a few times. The chain recombines TRBV27 with TRBJ2-7; 14 positions agree with TRBD2. The CDR3 contains 18 residues. Per the germline V gene, CDR1 is MNHEY and CDR2 is SMNVEV (reference sequence). The V segment lost 3 bases and the J segment 0 bases; nucleotides outside the gene matches: 7. This CDR3 reads CASSFTGLAGGSSYEQYF. The CDR3 region has the DNA TGTGCCAGCAGTTTCACCGGACTAGCGGGAGGTAGCTCCTACGAGCAGTACTTC.

This clone was counted a few times. This chain uses TRBV5-4 with TRBJ2-5; 8 bases are a match to TRBD2. The trim removed 5 bases at V and 2 bases at J, leaving 5 bases unmatched. Per germline, CDR1 SGHNT and CDR2 YYREEE (reference sequence). This CDR3 is 14 amino acids long. The CDR3 loop reads CASSSGTRQETQYF. The CDR3 DNA is TGTGCCAGCAGTTCCGGGACTAGACAAGAGACCCAGTACTTC. The variable domain in full, with the rest retrieved from reference TRBV5-4 and TRBJ2-5, is ETGVTQSPTHLIKTRGQQVTLRCSSQSGHNTVSWYQQALGQGPQFIFQYYREEENGRGNFPPRFSGLQFPNYSSELNVNALELDDSALYLCASSSGTRQETQYFGPGTRLLVL.

The V and J genes are TRBV9 and TRBJ2-2, with D perhaps matching TRBD2 (5 bases). The V end lost 3 bases, the J end lost 2 bases, and 17 bases lay between the germline ends. Germline V gene sequence: CDR1 SGDLS, CDR2 YYNGEE. This CDR3 region has 17 residues. The CDR3 region is CASSARTEVLNTGELFF. CDR3 coding DNA: TGTGCCAGCAGCGCAAGGACGGAGGTACTTAACACCGGGGAGCTGTTTTTT.

This chain joins TRBV4-2 and TRBJ2-2, with D possibly TRBD1 on 6 matching bases. CDR1 is LGHNA, CDR2 YNFKEQ, per germline. Trimming took off 0 bases at V and 1 base at J, with 12 bases between the two ends. This CDR3 comprises 17 residues. In DNA, the CDR3 is TGTGCCAGCAGCCAAGATCTCGGGACACAGAACACCGGGGAGCTGTTTTTT. Protein sequence: CASSQDLGTQNTGELFF.